This T cell receptor (beta chain) was obtained from a study of blood T cell repertoires in COVID-19. Using immunoSEQ multiplex PCR, the repertoire was profiled, and TCRdb retains in-frame clones only, with some absent. The table has 200,000 to 300,000 clones, about 88% seen once. The V end was cut by 0 bases, the J end by 3 bases, with 10 bases between. CDR1 and CDR2 (germline): SGHDT, YYEEEE. This CDR3 has 15 residues. The J gene is TRBJ2-4, the V gene TRBV5-6, with D perhaps matching TRBD1 (7 bases). This receptor was obtained from a man in his fifties or sixties who had recovered from COVID-19. The sequencing input was peripheral blood. CDR3 DNA sequence: TGTGCCAGCAGCTTGGTCAGGGGGGACAAAAACATTCAGTACTTC. Its protein is CASSLVRGDKNIQYF.